The rows below give T cell receptor beta chains drawn from one sample of a study of blood T cell repertoires in COVID-19. The repertoire was sequenced with immunoSEQ multiplex PCR; TCRdb's copy has only in-frame clones and lacks some. The sample has 81,000 or so clones; roughly 80% are singletons. The source material was peripheral blood. These receptors were collected from an older woman with active or convalescent COVID-19. Both conserved end residues are part of each CDR3. D genes are given only for firm matches.

v_call: TRBV7-2; j_call: TRBJ1-6; d_call: NA; cdr3_nt: TGTGCCAGCAGCTTAGAAGGTGGAGGTTGGAATTCACCCCTCCACTTT; cdr3_aa: CASSLEGGGWNSPLHF
v_call: TRBV9; j_call: TRBJ2-7; d_call: TRBD1; cdr3_nt: TGTGCCAGCAGCGTAGCTCCAGGGCAGGGGGTATCCTCCTCATACGAGCAGTACTTC; cdr3_aa: CASSVAPGQGVSSSYEQYF
v_call: TRBV5-1; j_call: TRBJ2-7; d_call: TRBD2; cdr3_nt: TGCGCCAGCAGCTTTGGTGGGACTAGCGGGGGGTCATACGAGCAGTACTTC; cdr3_aa: CASSFGGTSGGSYEQYF
v_call: TRBV29-1; j_call: TRBJ2-1; d_call: NA; cdr3_nt: TGCAGCGTGTACAGGAACAATGAGCAGTTCTTC; cdr3_aa: CSVYRNNEQFF
v_call: TRBV6-5; j_call: TRBJ1-3; d_call: NA; cdr3_nt: TGTGCCAGCTCGGGGGACGCCGGAAACACCATATATTTT; cdr3_aa: CASSGDAGNTIYF
v_call: TRBV7-6; j_call: TRBJ2-1; d_call: NA; cdr3_nt: TGTGCCAGCAGCTTAGTCGGAGGTTGGAAAACCTACAATGAGCAGTTCTTC; cdr3_aa: CASSLVGGWKTYNEQFF
v_call: TRBV11-2; j_call: TRBJ2-7; d_call: NA; cdr3_nt: TGTGCCAGCAGCTTATGGGTCACAGGGAAGACCTACGAGCAGTACTTC; cdr3_aa: CASSLWVTGKTYEQYF
v_call: TRBV18; j_call: TRBJ2-1; d_call: TRBD1; cdr3_nt: TGTGCCAGCTCACAACCGGGACAGTCCTCCTACAATGAGCAGTTCTTC; cdr3_aa: CASSQPGQSSYNEQFF
v_call: TRBV29-1; j_call: TRBJ2-3; d_call: TRBD1; cdr3_nt: TGCAGCGTTGCCGGACAGGGAGATACGCAGTATTTT; cdr3_aa: CSVAGQGDTQYF
v_call: TRBV5-8; j_call: TRBJ2-1; d_call: NA; cdr3_nt: TGTGCCAGCAGCTACCGGCTCACAGGGCCCGGTGAGCAGTTCTTC; cdr3_aa: CASSYRLTGPGEQFF
v_call: TRBV19; j_call: TRBJ1-2; d_call: TRBD1; cdr3_nt: TGTGCCAGTAGTACGGGACAGGGAGGCGGCTACACCTTC; cdr3_aa: CASSTGQGGGYTF
v_call: TRBV10-2; j_call: TRBJ1-3; d_call: NA; cdr3_nt: TGCGCCAGCAGAATCGGTAGAGGAGATTATAGCTCTGGAAACACCATATATTTT; cdr3_aa: CASRIGRGDYSSGNTIYF
v_call: TRBV4-2; j_call: TRBJ1-1; d_call: NA; cdr3_nt: TGTGCCAGCAGCCAAGATCTGCGGGGGGCGCCCACTGAAGCTTTCTTT; cdr3_aa: CASSQDLRGAPTEAFF